This T cell receptor (beta chain) comes out of a study of blood T cell repertoires in COVID-19. Produced via immunoSEQ multiplex PCR; TCRdb's table is partial and in-frame only. The sample has about 80,000 clones; around 90% are singletons. The CDR3 spans 17 residues. V was shortened by 3 bases and J by 2 bases, with 19 bases between the two germline ends. Germline values: CDR1 SGHTA, CDR2 FQGNSA. The sequencing input was peripheral blood. J is TRBJ1-2 and V is TRBV7-2; TRBD1 is a possible D gene (5 bases). This TCR was recovered from a man aged 25-45 years with acute or convalescent COVID-19. The CDR3 is CASSFKVGGFENYGYTF. The CDR3 coding sequence is TGTGCCAGCAGCTTTAAGGTTGGGGGGTTTGAAAACTATGGCTACACCTTC.